These 18 T cell receptor beta chains share one sample of origin, sequenced in a study of human T cells and chemical hapten exposure. Specified time point: patch test 3, about 24 weeks after DPC sensitization. As for treatment: therapeutic diphenylcyclopropenone sensitization with weekly scalp DPC. TCRdb passed the RACE reads through MiXCR, listing each CDR3 protein once. The sample contains tens of thousands of distinct CDR3 sequences, under 15% of which appear only once. Sample: whole blood, taken in connection with sensitization to the hapten diphenylcyclopropenone (DPC). The receptors come from a young man with alopecia areata. Some clones in this sample may be carry-over from other donors' samples.

This clonotype has just a few counts. V gene TRBV12-2 combines with J gene TRBJ1-5. TRBV12-2 is given as a pseudogene. The CDR3 loop spans 11 amino acids. This CDR3 is CASRFSTTQHF. The CDR3 region has the DNA TGTGCAAGTCGCTTCAGCACGACCCAGCATTTT.

The V and J genes are TRBV25-1 and TRBJ2-7; possible D gene TRBD1, 6 bases. Trimming shortened V by 0 bases and J by 6 bases, and 15 bases separated the two germline ends. The germline V gene encodes CDR1 MGHDK and CDR2 SYGVNS. CDR3 length: 15 residues. In DNA, the CDR3 is TGTGCCAGCAGTGAATACCGGGACACGGGGTCCGAGCAGTACTTC. It translates to CASSEYRDTGSEQYF.

The J gene is TRBJ2-6, the V gene TRBV7-9, with D perhaps being TRBD1 or TRBD2 (7 bases each). CDR3 length: 15 residues. V lost 11 bases and J 0 bases, leaving 14 bases between the germline ends. Germline values: CDR1 SEHNR, CDR2 FQNEAQ (reference sequence). CDR3 loop: CASRGGSSGANVLTF. The DNA of the CDR3 is TGTGCCTCCAGGGGGGGATCCTCTGGGGCCAACGTCCTGACTTTC.

The chain carries TRBV3-1 and TRBJ2-1; 10 bases map to TRBD2. The CDR3 consists of 17 residues. The trim removed 1 base at V and 5 bases at J, leaving 8 bases unmatched. Germline CDR1 LGHDT, CDR2 YNNKEL (reference sequence). This chain's CDR3 is CASSQGQRSGGDNEQFF. In DNA form, the CDR3 reads TGTGCCAGCAGCCAAGGGCAACGCAGCGGGGGGGACAATGAGCAGTTCTTC.

This clonotype was observed many times. The chain uses TRBV4-1 and TRBJ2-3, with a weak D call TRBD2 (6 bases). The CDR3 sequence is 17 residues long. Germline V gene sequence: CDR1 MGHRA, CDR2 YSYEKL. V shed 4 bases and J shed 0 bases, with 17 bases lying between them. CDR3 residues: CASSRGPGGTSTDTQYF. CDR3 coding DNA: TGCGCCAGCAGCCGTGGGCCTGGGGGGACTAGCACAGATACGCAGTATTTT.

This clonotype was seen a handful of times. The gene calls are TRBV6-2 or TRBV6-3 and TRBJ2-2; TRBD2 might be the D (6 bases). This CDR3 region has 15 residues. V lost 8 bases and J 1 base, leaving 14 bases between the germline ends. Germline lookup yields CDR1 MNHEY and CDR2 SVGEGT. The chain's CDR3 is CASERLVQNTGELFF. CDR3 nucleotides: TGTGCCAGCGAGAGACTAGTTCAGAACACCGGGGAGCTGTTTTTT.

The genes are TRBV7-2 and TRBJ1-5; D is unresolved. The CDR3 has 16 amino acids. V shed 1 base and J shed 3 bases, with 13 bases lying between them. Germline CDR1 and CDR2: SGHTA and FQGNSA. The CDR3 bases are TGTGCCAGCAGCTTAGGACCATCGCCAGACAATCAGCCCCAGCATTTT. This gives the protein CASSLGPSPDNQPQHF.

With respect to this clonotype: This clone may be a read error of a much larger clone one base away. The rearrangement uses TRBV2 and TRBJ1-1; 8 bases fit TRBD1. The V segment lost 6 bases and the J segment 0 bases; nucleotides outside the gene matches: 0. Germline CDR1 SNHLY, CDR2 FYNNEI. The CDR3 sequence is 13 residues long. The CDR3 is CASRGQVNTEAFF. The CDR3 DNA reads TGTGCCAGCAGGGGACAGGTGAACACTGAAGCTTTCTTT.

The chain joins TRBV9 to TRBJ2-2, with D possibly TRBD2 on 6 matching bases. V was shortened by 0 bases and J by 6 bases, with 12 bases between the two germline ends. CDR1 and CDR2 from the germline V gene are SGDLS and YYNGEE. This CDR3 spans 15 amino acids. The CDR3 DNA sequence: TGTGCCAGCAGCGTAGTCGGCGGGGTCGCCGGGGAGCTGTTTTTT. Translation gives CASSVVGGVAGELFF.

This clonotype came up a few times. The V and J genes are TRBV29-1 and TRBJ2-7; TRBD1 aligns across 9 bases. V gave up 2 bases and J gave up 11 bases; unmatched junction bases: 4. This CDR3 is 11 amino acids long. CDR1 is SQVTM and CDR2 is ANQGSEA in the germline V gene. The CDR3 spells CSVERGQGKYF. The CDR3 DNA sequence: TGCAGCGTTGAACGAGGACAGGGGAAGTACTTC.

Ten or more counts support this clonotype. DNA for the CDR3: TGCGCCAGCAGCCTCGAGGGCACCGGGGAGCTGTTTTTT. This sequence encodes CASSLEGTGELFF. The chain recombines TRBV4-1 with TRBJ2-2; TRBD2 might be the D (5 bases). Looked up from germline, CDR1 is MGHRA and CDR2 is YSYEKL. CDR3 length: 13 residues. Trimming took off 4 bases at V and 4 bases at J, with 7 bases between the two ends.

This clonotype was detected many times. This chain connects TRBV29-1 to TRBJ1-2; D gene uncertain. Per germline, CDR1 SQVTM and CDR2 ANQGSEA. The CDR3 has 8 amino acids. Here the CDR3 reads CTHSGYTF. As DNA, the CDR3 is TGCACCCACAGTGGCTACACCTTC.

V gene TRBV6-2 or TRBV6-3 combines with J gene TRBJ2-5, with unresolved D. This CDR3 has 13 amino acids. Germline CDR1 and CDR2: MNHEY and SVGEGT. V was trimmed by 2 bases and J by 4 bases, leaving 8 bases between them. The CDR3 protein is CASSYGRLETQYF. CDR3 sequence (DNA): TGTGCCAGCAGTTACGGACGTCTAGAGACCCAGTACTTC.

The table lists this clonotype with many counts. The J gene is TRBJ1-2, the V gene TRBV29-1; TRBD1 matches 8 bases. The CDR3 has 15 residues. The germline V gene has CDR1 SQVTM and CDR2 ANQGSEA. J gave up 6 bases and V 1 base, and 10 bases lay outside the gene matches. This chain's CDR3 is CSVEGLTGAANGYTF. In DNA, the CDR3 is TGCAGCGTTGAAGGTCTGACAGGGGCCGCCAATGGCTACACCTTC.

This clonotype showed up just a few times. The gene calls are TRBV13 and TRBJ2-7; 8 bases are a match to TRBD2. The CDR3 is 14 amino acids. Germline V lookup: CDR1 PRHDT, CDR2 FYEKMQ (reference sequence). V lost 2 bases and J lost 9; bases outside the gene matches: 9. For the CDR3, the DNA is TGTGCCAGCAGCTTATTAGGCGGGGGGTGCGGGCAGTACTTC. It specifies CASSLLGGGCGQYF.

This clonotype was seen a handful of times. The chain couples TRBV7-2 to TRBJ1-2; perhaps TRBD1 as D (6 bases). CDR3 length: 15 residues. V lost 4 bases and J lost 5, with 17 bases in between. Germline CDR1 and CDR2: SGHTA and FQGNSA. CDR3 protein: CASSSGGVGDYGYTF. The CDR3 bases are TGTGCCAGCAGCTCTGGGGGCGTGGGAGATTATGGCTACACCTTC.

This clonotype has ten or more counts. The gene calls are TRBV6-2 or TRBV6-3 and TRBJ2-5; TRBD1 matches at 8 bases. The length of the CDR3 is 14 residues. Unmatched junction bases numbered 8, after V lost 6 bases and J lost 5 bases. CDR1 MNHEY and CDR2 SVGEGT come from the germline V gene. The CDR3 DNA sequence: TGTGCCAGCAGAAAAGCCGGGACAGGCGAGACCCAGTACTTC. This codes for CASRKAGTGETQYF.

This clonotype was observed many times. The V gene is TRBV12-3 or TRBV12-4, the J gene TRBJ2-6; maybe TRBD1 (5 bases). The CDR3 contains 16 residues. The germline V and J ends were trimmed by 7 bases and 2 bases, with 15 bases remaining between them. CDR3 sequence reads: CASTQPTVAGANVLTF. The CDR3 nucleotides read TGTGCCAGCACCCAACCGACAGTCGCTGGGGCCAACGTCCTGACTTTC.